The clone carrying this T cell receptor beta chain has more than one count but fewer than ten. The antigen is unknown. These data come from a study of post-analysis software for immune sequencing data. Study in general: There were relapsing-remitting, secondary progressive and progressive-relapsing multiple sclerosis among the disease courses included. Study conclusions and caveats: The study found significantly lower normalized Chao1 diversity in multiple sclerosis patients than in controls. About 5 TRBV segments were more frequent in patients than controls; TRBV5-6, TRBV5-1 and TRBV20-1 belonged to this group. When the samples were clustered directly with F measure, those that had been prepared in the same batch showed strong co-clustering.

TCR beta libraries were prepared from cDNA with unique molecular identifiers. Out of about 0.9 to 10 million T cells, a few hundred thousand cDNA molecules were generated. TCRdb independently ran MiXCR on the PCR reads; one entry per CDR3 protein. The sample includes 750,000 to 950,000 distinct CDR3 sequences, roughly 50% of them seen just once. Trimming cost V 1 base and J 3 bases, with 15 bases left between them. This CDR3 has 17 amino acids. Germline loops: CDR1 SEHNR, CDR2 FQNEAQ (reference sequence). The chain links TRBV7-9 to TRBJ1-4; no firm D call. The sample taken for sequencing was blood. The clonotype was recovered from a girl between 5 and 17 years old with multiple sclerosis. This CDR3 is CASSLVGSLRPNEKLFF. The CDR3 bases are TGTGCCAGCAGCTTAGTCGGCAGCCTACGACCTAATGAAAAACTGTTTTTT.